Shown below are 5 T cell receptor beta chains from a single sample sequenced in a study of shared clonotypes between healthy human individuals. TCRdb keeps only in-frame clones here, not all; method: immunoSEQ multiplex PCR. The profile covers about 470,000 clones, with roughly 77% appearing a single time and roughly 13% taken by the ten largest. Specimen: PBMCs. The receptors shown here come from a woman aged 35 to 49 in good health. Some clones in this sample may be carry-over from other donors' samples.

This clone was counted only a few times. The V gene is TRBV28, the J gene TRBJ2-6; possibly TRBD1 or TRBD2 for D (5 bases each). Trimming shortened V by 1 base and J by 0 bases, and 13 bases separated the two germline ends. The CDR3 is 18 amino acids. Germline V CDR1 and CDR2: MDHEN, SYDVKM. CDR3 protein: CASSLLAGSASGANVLTF. DNA of the CDR3: TGTGCCAGCAGTTTATTGGCAGGGAGCGCCTCTGGGGCCAACGTCCTGACTTTC.

The J gene is TRBJ2-1, the V gene TRBV7-9; a weak D match, TRBD2 (6 bases). V lost 4 bases and J lost 2, with 18 bases in between. The germline V gene encodes CDR1 SEHNR and CDR2 FQNEAQ (reference sequence). This CDR3 has 17 amino acids. The DNA of the CDR3 is TGTGCCAGCAGCTCTAGACTAGATAGTGGTGCCTACAATGAGCAGTTCTTC. Translated, it gives CASSSRLDSGAYNEQFF. Filled out from reference TRBV7-9 and TRBJ2-1, the complete variable domain reads DTGVSQNPRHKITKRGQNVTFRCDPISEHNRLYWYRQTLGQGPEFLTYFQNEAQLEKSRLLSDRFSAERPKGSFSTLEIQRTEQGDSAMYLCASSSRLDSGAYNEQFFGPGTRLTVL.

The CDR3 coding sequence is TGTGCCAGTAGTAGCTCCCCCGGGACTAGCGGAGCTACGCAGTATTTT. It yields the protein CASSSSPGTSGATQYF. The V and J genes are TRBV19 and TRBJ2-3, with 11 bases matching TRBD2. The length of the CDR3 is 16 residues. After removal of 4 bases from V and 8 bases from J, the junction contained 11 bases not matched to a gene. Germline CDR1 is LNHDA and CDR2 is SQIVND (reference sequence).

The chain employs TRBV29-1 and TRBJ1-2; 12 nucleotides line up with TRBD1. Losses at the gene ends were 6 bases for V and 7 bases for J; bases not matched to a gene: 9. This CDR3 contains 14 residues. Germline V CDR1 and CDR2: SQVTM, ANQGSEA. This CDR3 is CSVATGTGGSGYTF. The CDR3 DNA is TGCAGCGTCGCAACCGGGACAGGGGGCTCTGGCTACACCTTC.

The CDR3 DNA reads TGTGCCAGCAGCCGCGCCGCCTTCTACGAGCAGTACTTC. Its translation is CASSRAAFYEQYF. The chain is built from TRBV2 and TRBJ2-7; D remains unclear. V was clipped by 6 bases and J by 3 bases, with 12 bases between them. The CDR3 contains 13 residues. Per the germline V gene, CDR1 is SNHLY and CDR2 is FYNNEI.